This T cell receptor beta chain was sequenced during a study of cytotoxic CD8 clonotypes in ibrutinib-treated CLL. The CDR3 sequence is 16 residues long. Trimming pared 0 bases from V and 2 bases from J, leaving 11 bases between. CDR1 is ENHRY, CDR2 SYGVKD, per germline. Of note for this clone: Its antigen is still unknown.

The study, taken as a whole, reports: The times at which samples were taken varied between sustained-remission and progressing patients. Stable or contracted on treatment, public clonotypes were also uncommon.

Sequenced by immunoSEQ multiplex PCR; TCRdb stores in-frame clones only, minus some. The sample records fewer than 400,000 clones, over 55% being singletons. The gene calls are TRBV10-3 and TRBJ2-1; D gene unclear. The source was PBMCs, collected after 36 months of ibrutinib treatment. The sequence was obtained from a human donor with chronic lymphocytic leukemia. CDR3 sequence (DNA): TGTGCCATCAGTGAGTCGCAGCGCCCCACCTACAATGAGCAGTTCTTC. As protein: CAISESQRPTYNEQFF.